This T cell receptor (beta chain) was sequenced for a study of cytomegalovirus exposure and HLA in healthy donors. The CDR3 consists of 15 residues. The germline V and J ends were trimmed by 0 bases and 5 bases, with 13 bases remaining between them. Germline V gene lookup returns CDR1 LNHNV and CDR2 YYDKDF (reference sequence). PCR was performed using 60 Vbeta and 13 Jbeta primers. The repertoire was sequenced with immunoSEQ multiplex PCR; TCRdb's copy has only in-frame clones and lacks some. Of around 150,000 clones in the sample, 65% to 90% were seen once. Sequenced material: PBMCs. The chain links TRBV15 to TRBJ1-1; a possible D gene is TRBD1 (6 bases). The TCR originated in a human donor in good health. The CDR3, as DNA: TGTGCCACCAGCAGAGATCGGAACAGGGTAACTGAAGCTTTCTTT. Protein: CATSRDRNRVTEAFF.